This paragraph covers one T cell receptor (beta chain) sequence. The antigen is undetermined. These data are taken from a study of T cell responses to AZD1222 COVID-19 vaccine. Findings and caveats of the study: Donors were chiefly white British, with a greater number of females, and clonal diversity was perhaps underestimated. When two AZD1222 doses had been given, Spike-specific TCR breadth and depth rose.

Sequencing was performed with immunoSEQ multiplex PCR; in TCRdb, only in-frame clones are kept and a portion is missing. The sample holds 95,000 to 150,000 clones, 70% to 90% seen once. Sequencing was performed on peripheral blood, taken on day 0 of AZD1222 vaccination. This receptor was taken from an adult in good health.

The CDR3 bases are TGTGCCAGCAGCGGATACAGGGGTTTCAATTCACCCCTCCACTTT. Protein product: CASSGYRGFNSPLHF. The J gene is TRBJ1-6, the V gene TRBV9; TRBD1 matches at 7 bases. Looked up from germline, CDR1 is SGDLS and CDR2 is YYNGEE. There are 15 residues in the CDR3. Unmatched junction bases numbered 7, after V lost 3 bases and J lost 7 bases.